What follows are 19 T cell receptor beta chains derived from one specimen sequenced in a study of a mutant IDH1 vaccine in newly diagnosed glioma. Time point denoted: week 5, during vaccination. A 20-mer mutant IDH1 peptide at 300 ug was injected subcutaneously with topical imiquimod. Here immunoSEQ multiplex PCR was the method, and the copy in TCRdb shows in-frame clones only, minus some. The data show about 27,000 clones, 77% seen once. For these receptors, no antigen is known. The material was PBMCs, obtained from a glioma patient whose treatment included an IDH1 peptide vaccine. The receptors come from a man in his forties with glioma.

The chain combines TRBV11-2 with TRBJ2-3, with D uncertain. CDR3 length: 14 residues. Trimming pared 5 bases from V and 1 base from J, leaving 10 bases between. The germline gives CDR1 SGHAT, CDR2 FQNNGV. CDR3 nucleotide sequence: TGTGCCAGCAGCATTAGGGATGGCACAGATACGCAGTATTTT. Translating gives CASSIRDGTDTQYF. Filled out from reference TRBV11-2 and TRBJ2-3, the complete variable domain reads EAGVAQSPRYKIIEKRQSVAFWCNPISGHATLYWYQQILGQGPKLLIQFQNNGVVDDSQLPKDRFSAERLKGVDSTLKIQPAKLEDSAVYLCASSIRDGTDTQYFGPGTRLTVL.

The chain carries TRBV7-2 and TRBJ2-1; 7 nucleotides align to TRBD1. The CDR3 has 16 residues. V shed 5 bases and J 9 bases; nucleotides not matched to a gene: 16. Looked up from germline, CDR1 is SGHTA and CDR2 is FQGNSA. The CDR3 is CASSRQRGQTPGEQFF. The CDR3 coding sequence is TGTGCCAGCAGCCGTCAACGGGGACAGACCCCTGGTGAGCAGTTCTTC.

In regard to this clone: The conserved closing phenylalanine or tryptophan is absent in this CDR3, likely reflecting a read error. This chain links TRBV6-8 with TRBJ1-1; D is possibly TRBD1 (6 bases). The CDR3 totals 15 residues. Per germline, CDR1 MNHGY and CDR2 SAAAGT. Trimming took 11 bases from V and 0 from J, leaving 19 bases between them. CDR3: CASIRWGDMNTEAFL. The CDR3 bases are TGTGCCTCAATCCGGTGGGGGGACATGAACACTGAAGCTTTCCTT.

The V gene is TRBV5-6, the J gene TRBJ2-4; D not resolved. Germline CDR1 and CDR2: SGHDT and YYEEEE. The V end was cut by 3 bases, the J end by 7 bases, with 8 bases between. The CDR3 runs to 12 residues. CDR3 protein: CASSSQPNIQYF. As DNA, the CDR3 is TGTGCCAGCAGCTCCCAACCCAACATTCAGTACTTC.

J is TRBJ1-1 and V is TRBV9; D unresolved. V lost 2 bases and J 3 bases, leaving 8 bases between the germline ends. The CDR3 extends over 13 amino acids. Germline assignment: CDR1 SGDLS and CDR2 YYNGEE. CDR3 protein: CASSVRADTEAFF. Written as DNA, the CDR3 is TGTGCCAGCAGCGTTCGGGCAGACACTGAAGCTTTCTTT.

The chain employs TRBV4-1 and TRBJ2-7, with TRBD2 matching over 12 bases. There are 17 residues in the CDR3. Germline loops: CDR1 MGHRA, CDR2 YSYEKL. The V gene end was trimmed by 2 bases and the J gene end by 0 bases; junction bases not matched to a gene: 5. CDR3 in DNA: TGCGCCAGCAGCCAAAGGACTAGCGGGGTGAGCTCCTACGAGCAGTACTTC. It specifies CASSQRTSGVSSYEQYF.

This clone was seen only a few times. The chain links TRBV6-1 to TRBJ2-1, with TRBD1 as a possible D gene (5 bases). V dropped 2 bases and J dropped 8 bases, with 22 bases sitting between them. Germline lookup yields CDR1 MNHNS and CDR2 SASEGT. The CDR3 sequence is 17 residues long. This CDR3 reads CASSESYGHSLRDEQFF. Written as DNA, the CDR3 is TGTGCCAGCAGTGAATCCTACGGACATTCCCTTCGCGATGAGCAGTTCTTC.

This clone was observed a handful of times. The CDR3 region is CASSVGRGAQEQPQHF. In DNA, the CDR3 is TGTGCCAGCAGTGTCGGCCGGGGTGCCCAGGAACAGCCCCAGCATTTT. The V and J genes are TRBV6-1 and TRBJ1-5; D is undetermined. Trimming took off 4 bases at V and 7 bases at J, with 20 bases between the two ends. The CDR3 is 16 amino acids. Germline CDR1 reads MNHNS; CDR2 reads SASEGT.

The chain employs TRBV28 and TRBJ1-4; a possible D gene is TRBD1 (5 bases). Trimming took off 6 bases at V and 6 bases at J, with 11 bases between the two ends. This CDR3 spans 13 amino acids. Looked up from germline, CDR1 is MDHEN and CDR2 is SYDVKM. DNA of the CDR3: TGTGCCAGCAGATCCGGGACCTATGAAAAACTGTTTTTT. The encoded protein is CASRSGTYEKLFF.

In DNA form, the CDR3 reads TGTGCCAGTATGAACCTGAACACTGAAGCTTTCTTT. Residues: CASMNLNTEAFF. The gene calls are TRBV19 and TRBJ1-1; D gene uncertain. The germline gives CDR1 LNHDA, CDR2 SQIVND (reference sequence). Deletions cut 7 bases from V and 0 bases from J, with 6 bases between. There are 12 residues in the CDR3.

The V gene is TRBV10-2, the J gene TRBJ1-1; 7 bases align to TRBD1. V was clipped by 0 bases and J by 1 base; unmatched bases: 2. Looked up from germline, CDR1 is WSHSY and CDR2 is SAAADI. This CDR3 comprises 15 residues. CDR3 in amino acids: CASSESTGTNTEAFF. In nucleotides, the CDR3 is TGCGCCAGCAGTGAGTCGACAGGGACGAACACTGAAGCTTTCTTT.

The chain links TRBV4-3 to TRBJ2-1; perhaps TRBD1 as D (7 bases). The CDR3 is made up of 15 amino acids. Germline V lookup: CDR1 LGHNA, CDR2 YSLEER. V was shortened by 3 bases and J by 4 bases, with 13 bases between the two germline ends. CDR3 region: CASSQEGQNYNEQFF. Written as DNA, the CDR3 is TGCGCCAGCAGCCAGGAGGGACAGAATTACAATGAGCAGTTCTTC.

The rearrangement uses TRBV28 and TRBJ1-2; D call uncertain. The V gene lost 5 bases and the J gene lost 6 bases, with 16 bases spanning the gap. The germline V gene encodes CDR1 MDHEN and CDR2 SYDVKM. This CDR3 region has 14 residues. Here the CDR3 reads CASSTAVFSHGYTF. The CDR3 DNA is TGTGCCAGCAGTACCGCCGTCTTCTCCCATGGCTACACCTTC.

CDR3 DNA: TGTGCCAGCAGCCCCTTAGTGGCGCGCACAGATACGCAGTATTTT. Translating gives CASSPLVARTDTQYF. J is TRBJ2-3 and V is TRBV7-9; D remains ambiguous. This CDR3 has 15 amino acids. V was clipped by 5 bases and J by 1 base, with 13 bases between them. The germline V gene encodes CDR1 SEHNR and CDR2 FQNEAQ (reference sequence).

This chain uses TRBV27 with TRBJ2-3; 10 nucleotides line up with TRBD1. After removal of 6 bases from V and 2 bases from J, the junction contained 8 bases not matched to a gene. CDR1 and CDR2 (germline): MNHEY, SMNVEV (reference sequence). This CDR3 has 16 residues. The DNA of the CDR3 is TGTGCCAGCAGGGACCGGACAGGGGGAGTCACAGATACGCAGTATTTT. Amino acid sequence: CASRDRTGGVTDTQYF.

This clone has a handful of counts. V and J are TRBV7-8 and TRBJ2-2; maybe TRBD1 (6 bases). From germline, CDR1 is SGHVS and CDR2 FQNEAQ. The V and J ends lost 3 bases and 6 bases respectively, with 17 bases between them. The CDR3 spans 16 residues. The CDR3 protein is CASSFRGTQSPGELFF. As DNA, the CDR3 is TGTGCCAGCAGCTTTAGGGGGACACAGAGTCCCGGGGAGCTGTTTTTT. Based on the CDR3 plus reference TRBV7-8 and TRBJ2-2, the full variable domain is GAGVSQSPRYKVAKRGQDVALRCDPISGHVSLFWYQQALGQGPEFLTYFQNEAQLDKSGLPSDRFFAERPEGSVSTLKIQRTQQEDSAVYLCASSFRGTQSPGELFFGEGSRLTVL.

This clone occurred once. The V and J genes are TRBV4-3 and TRBJ2-1, with a weak D call TRBD2 (6 bases). Germline values: CDR1 LGHNA, CDR2 YSLEER. This CDR3 spans 14 amino acids. Trimming removed 6 bases at V and 8 bases at J, with 17 bases between. CDR3 sequence reads: CASSLGLSSDEQFF. For the CDR3, the DNA is TGCGCCAGCAGTCTAGGACTATCGTCCGATGAGCAGTTCTTC.

The rearrangement links TRBV19 to TRBJ2-6, with 12 bases that match TRBD2. The CDR3 sequence is 20 residues long. The V and J ends lost 8 bases and 2 bases, in that order; junction bases with no gene match: 16. Germline V CDR1 and CDR2: LNHDA, SQIVND (reference sequence). CDR3 sequence (DNA): TGTGCCAGTGGTCCACTCCACCTAGCGGGAGGGCCCGCTGGGGCCAACGTCCTGACTTTC. Protein product: CASGPLHLAGGPAGANVLTF.

The chain has TRBV15 and TRBJ2-7, with 10 bases fitting TRBD2. Trimming took 1 base from V and 2 from J; bases not matched to a gene: 2. Germline values: CDR1 LNHNV, CDR2 YYDKDF (reference sequence). CDR3 length: 15 residues. In DNA form, the CDR3 reads TGTGCCACCAGCAGAGGGACTAGCGGACCCTACGAGCAGTACTTC. This codes for CATSRGTSGPYEQYF. Based on the CDR3 plus reference TRBV15 and TRBJ2-7, the full variable domain is DAMVIQNPRYQVTQFGKPVTLSCSQTLNHNVMYWYQQKSSQAPKLLFHYYDKDFNNEADTPDNFQSRRPNTSFCFLDIRSPGLGDTAMYLCATSRGTSGPYEQYFGPGTRLTVT.